Below, 14 T cell receptor beta chains from the same sample are listed, as sequenced in a study of a mutant IDH1 vaccine in newly diagnosed glioma. These receptors lack a known antigen. Regarding time point: week 5, during vaccination. The investigators gave 300 ug of mutant IDH1 20-mer peptide in each vaccine dose, together with topical imiquimod. Clones were sequenced by immunoSEQ multiplex PCR, and TCRdb holds only the in-frame ones, with some missing. The table lists over 50,000 clones, 75% to 90% of them singletons. The source was PBMCs, collected from a glioma patient whose treatment included an IDH1 peptide vaccine. Receptors originate from a middle-aged woman with glioma.

The V call is TRBV10-3, the J call TRBJ2-3, with 7 positions matching TRBD1. Germline V gene lookup returns CDR1 ENHRY and CDR2 SYGVKD. The CDR3 is made up of 14 amino acids. Trimming removed 6 bases from V and 0 bases from J; junction bases left unmatched: 3. CDR3 sequence reads: CAIRGTASTDTQYF. DNA of the CDR3: TGTGCCATCAGAGGGACAGCTAGCACAGATACGCAGTATTTT.

The chain employs TRBV7-2 and TRBJ2-7; no clear D. Germline assignment: CDR1 SGHTA and CDR2 FQGNSA. The CDR3 has 12 residues. The V gene lost 1 base and the J gene lost 4 bases, with 5 bases spanning the gap. CDR3 bases: TGTGCCAGCAGCTTAGTGGGTTACGAGCAGTACTTC. It encodes CASSLVGYEQYF.

The chain is built from TRBV4-1 and TRBJ2-7; 8 nucleotides line up with TRBD1. CDR1 is MGHRA, CDR2 YSYEKL, per germline. V gave up 4 bases and J gave up 3 bases; unmatched junction bases: 5. The CDR3 totals 14 residues. The CDR3 nucleotides are TGCGCCAGCAGCCCCGGGACAGGCTTCTACGAGCAGTACTTC. It translates to CASSPGTGFYEQYF.

This clone has more than one count but fewer than ten. The rearrangement uses TRBV5-1 and TRBJ2-7; D not certain. The germline V and J ends were trimmed by 5 bases and 3 bases, with 9 bases remaining between them. The CDR3 contains 12 residues. Germline CDR1 reads SGHRS; CDR2 reads YFSETQ. The CDR3 region is CASSTDGYEQYF. DNA for the CDR3: TGCGCCAGCAGTACCGACGGCTACGAGCAGTACTTC.

The genes are TRBV30 and TRBJ2-1; 8 nucleotides agree with TRBD1. Per the germline V gene, CDR1 is GTSNPN and CDR2 is SVGIG (reference sequence). V lost 1 base and J lost 4; bases outside the gene matches: 6. CDR3 length equals 15 residues. The CDR3 reads CAWSEGQDGYNEQFF. In nucleotides, the CDR3 is TGTGCCTGGAGTGAGGGACAGGATGGATACAATGAGCAGTTCTTC.

The chain employs TRBV6-6 and TRBJ2-3, with D perhaps TRBD2 (5 bases). Per germline, CDR1 MNHNY and CDR2 SVGAGI (reference sequence). V lost 7 bases and J 0 bases, leaving 17 bases between the germline ends. The CDR3 spans 16 residues. CDR3 loop: CASTEGAFFSTDTQYF. In nucleotides, the CDR3 is TGTGCCAGCACCGAGGGAGCGTTTTTTAGCACAGATACGCAGTATTTT.

This chain connects TRBV5-1 to TRBJ2-7, with 7 bases identical to TRBD1. V lost 7 bases, J lost 1 base, and 5 bases stayed unmatched. The CDR3 length is 13 residues. The germline V gene has CDR1 SGHRS and CDR2 YFSETQ. In nucleotides, the CDR3 is TGCGCCAGCCGATTGGGACAGTCCTACGAGCAGTACTTC. Residues: CASRLGQSYEQYF.

The J gene is TRBJ2-3, the V gene TRBV9; TRBD2 agrees at 9 bases. Germline V CDR1 and CDR2: SGDLS, YYNGEE. The CDR3 has 15 amino acids. Trimming removed 2 bases from V and 1 base from J; junction bases left unmatched: 2. CDR3 amino acids: CASSVLAGGTDTQYF. The CDR3 nucleotides are TGTGCCAGCAGCGTCTTAGCGGGAGGCACAGATACGCAGTATTTT.

V is TRBV4-1 and J is TRBJ1-5; the match to TRBD1 covers 8 bases. This CDR3 comprises 16 residues. Germline V gene sequence: CDR1 MGHRA, CDR2 YSYEKL. Trimming took 5 bases from V and 8 from J; bases not matched to a gene: 14. CDR3 loop: CASSLGQGPRSEPQHF. The CDR3 bases are TGCGCCAGCAGCTTAGGACAGGGCCCTCGATCTGAGCCCCAGCATTTT.

The CDR3 coding sequence is TGTGCCAGCAGTGAATGGGAGGGGAACTATGGCTACACCTTC. It encodes CASSEWEGNYGYTF. The chain is built from TRBV25-1 and TRBJ1-2; perhaps TRBD1 as D (5 bases). The CDR3 is 14 residues long. V was clipped by 1 base and J by 2 bases, with 8 bases between them. Germline values: CDR1 MGHDK, CDR2 SYGVNS.

This clone has a handful of counts. Other DNA sequences in the sample encode the same CDR3. V is TRBV15 and J is TRBJ2-7, with D hard to call. CDR3 length equals 14 residues. The germline CDR1 and CDR2 sequences are LNHNV and YYDKDF (reference sequence). V was trimmed by 0 bases and J by 2 bases, leaving 8 bases between them. This CDR3 reads CATSRDRLTYEQYF. Written as DNA, the CDR3 is TGTGCCACCAGCAGAGACAGGTTGACCTACGAGCAGTACTTC.

The V gene is TRBV6-6, the J gene TRBJ2-5; D is perhaps TRBD2 (7 bases). Between the trimmed V and J ends, which lost 2 bases and 4 bases, there was a span of 8 bases. The length of the CDR3 is 13 residues. Per the germline V gene, CDR1 is MNHNY and CDR2 is SVGAGI (reference sequence). Here the CDR3 reads CASSYRGAETQYF. The CDR3 nucleotides read TGTGCCAGCAGTTACCGGGGGGCAGAGACCCAGTACTTC.

Here the CDR3 DNA reads TGTGCCTGGAAGGAGCGGAATGAGCAGTTCTTC. Amino acids: CAWKERNEQFF. The rearrangement uses TRBV30 and TRBJ2-1; a possible D gene is TRBD2 (5 bases). The CDR3 runs to 11 residues. The germline V and J ends were trimmed by 4 bases and 7 bases, with 8 bases remaining between them. Germline CDR1 GTSNPN, CDR2 SVGIG (reference sequence).

The chain carries TRBV9 and TRBJ2-2; weak D call: TRBD1 (5 bases). This CDR3 contains 17 residues. Trimming cost V 0 bases and J 7 bases, with 19 bases left between them. Germline V gene lookup returns CDR1 SGDLS and CDR2 YYNGEE. The CDR3: CASSVAPRLGDSGELFF. CDR3 nucleotides: TGTGCCAGCAGCGTAGCCCCTAGGCTAGGGGATAGCGGGGAGCTGTTTTTT.